This T cell receptor beta chain was observed in a study of blood T cell repertoires in COVID-19. Overall study: Samples came from the United States, Italy and Spain, spanning acute and convalescent COVID-19. PBMCs, B-cell-depleted T cells, or T cells were the source of the cDNA or gDNA that made up the material.

The count of this clone is one. The CDR3 spans 13 residues. V was shortened by 4 bases and J by 2 bases, with 7 bases between the two germline ends. Germline lookup yields CDR1 MGHRA and CDR2 YSYEKL. Authors' methods: Amplified reference gene primers provided the basis for estimating nucleated cell counts. Method: immunoSEQ multiplex PCR; TCRdb's copy keeps in-frame clones and lacks some. The V and J calls and clone size were taken over from that table, and D and trimming were inferred from the DNA. This table holds about 200,000 clones, 75% to 85% found once. Sequences were obtained from peripheral blood. The clonotype was recovered from a human donor in a cohort sampled during active COVID-19. The gene calls are TRBV4-1 and TRBJ2-3; D is uncertain. CDR3 residues: CASSLLYTDTQYF. The CDR3 DNA is TGCGCCAGCAGCCTACTCTACACAGATACGCAGTATTTT.